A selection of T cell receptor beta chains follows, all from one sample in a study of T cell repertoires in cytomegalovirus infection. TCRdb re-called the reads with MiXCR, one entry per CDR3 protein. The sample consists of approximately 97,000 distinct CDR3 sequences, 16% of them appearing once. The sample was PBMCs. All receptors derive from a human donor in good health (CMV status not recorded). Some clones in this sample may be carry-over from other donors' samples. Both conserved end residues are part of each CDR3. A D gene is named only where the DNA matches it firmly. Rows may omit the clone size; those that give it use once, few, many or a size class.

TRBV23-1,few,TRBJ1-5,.,CAPGGPRQPQHF,TGCGCCCCTGGGGGGCCTCGGCAGCCCCAGCATTTT
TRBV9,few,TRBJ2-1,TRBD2,CASNVMGGDQGEQFF,TGTGCCAGCAACGTCATGGGGGGGGATCAAGGGGAGCAGTTCTTC
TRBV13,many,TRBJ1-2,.,CASTKQRELQRVGNYGYTF,TGTGCCAGCACCAAACAGCGGGAGCTGCAGAGGGTGGGGAACTATGGCTACACCTTC
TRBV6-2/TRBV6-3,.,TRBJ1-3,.,CARSYSMDISSGNTIYF,TGTGCCAGAAGTTACTCGATGGACATCAGCTCTGGAAACACCATATATTTT
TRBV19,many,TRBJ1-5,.,CARYTGPQLQPQHF,TGTGCCAGATATACAGGACCGCAACTTCAGCCCCAGCATTTT
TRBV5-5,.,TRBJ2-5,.,CASSQLAETQYF,TGTGCCAGCAGTCAGTTAGCAGAGACCCAGTACTTC
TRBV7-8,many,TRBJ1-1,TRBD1,CASSPRTGGRAFF,TGTGCCAGCAGCCCTCGGACAGGGGGAAGGGCTTTCTTT
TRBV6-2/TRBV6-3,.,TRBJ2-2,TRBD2,CASSRPLAGGTGELFF,TGTGCCAGCAGCCGCCCCCTAGCGGGGGGTACCGGGGAGCTGTTTTTT
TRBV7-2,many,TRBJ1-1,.,CASSQNSVNTEAFF,TGTGCCAGCAGCCAGAACAGCGTTAACACTGAAGCTTTCTTT
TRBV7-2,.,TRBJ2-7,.,CASSSQGNEQYF,TGTGCCAGCAGCTCTCAGGGAAACGAGCAGTACTTC
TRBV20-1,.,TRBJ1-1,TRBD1,CSARVPGQGRTEAFF,TGCAGTGCTAGAGTCCCGGGACAGGGTAGGACTGAAGCTTTCTTT
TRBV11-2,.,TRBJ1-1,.,CASRQVMSTEAFF,TGTGCCAGCAGACAGGTTATGAGCACTGAAGCTTTCTTT
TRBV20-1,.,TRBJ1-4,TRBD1,CSANDRAANEKLFF,TGCAGTGCGAACGACAGGGCCGCTAATGAAAAACTGTTTTTT
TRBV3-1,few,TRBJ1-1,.,CASSQVLNTEAFF,TGTGCCAGCAGCCAAGTATTGAACACTGAAGCTTTCTTT
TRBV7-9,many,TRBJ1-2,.,CASSLDGDGYTF,TGTGCCAGCAGCTTAGATGGGGATGGCTACACCTTC
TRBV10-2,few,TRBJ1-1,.,CASGLTTGTEAFF,TGCGCCAGCGGGCTCACGACGGGCACTGAAGCTTTCTTT
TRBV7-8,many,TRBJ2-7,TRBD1,CASSKGQYEQYF,TGTGCCAGCAGCAAGGGACAGTACGAGCAGTACTTC
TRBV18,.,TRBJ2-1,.,CASSPRAGDSYNEQFF,TGTGCCAGCTCACCAAGGGCAGGAGACTCCTACAATGAGCAGTTCTTC
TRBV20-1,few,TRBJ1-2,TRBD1,CSAAPTGGLNYGYTF,TGCAGTGCCGCACCGACAGGGGGCCTGAACTATGGCTACACCTTC
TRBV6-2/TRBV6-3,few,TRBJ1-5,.,CASSYGRTHQPQHF,TGTGCCAGCAGTTACGGAAGGACCCATCAGCCCCAGCATTTT
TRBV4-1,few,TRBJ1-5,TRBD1,CASSQDWDRGQPQHF,TGCGCCAGCAGCCAAGATTGGGACAGGGGTCAGCCCCAGCATTTT
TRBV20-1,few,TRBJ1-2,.,CSAREYVSVANYGYTF,TGCAGTGCTAGAGAGTATGTTAGTGTAGCTAACTATGGCTACACCTTC
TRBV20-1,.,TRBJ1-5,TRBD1,CSAMGQGVQPQHF,TGCAGTGCAATGGGACAGGGGGTTCAGCCCCAGCATTTT
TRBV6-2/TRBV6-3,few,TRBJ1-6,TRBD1,CASSYSSDRGSPLHF,TGTGCCAGCAGTTACTCTTCGGACAGGGGTTCACCCCTCCACTTT
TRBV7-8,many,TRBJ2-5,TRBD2,CASSSSGAWGTQYF,TGTGCCAGCAGCTCCAGCGGGGCGTGGGGGACCCAGTACTTC
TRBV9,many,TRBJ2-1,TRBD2,CASSGKTSGGPKEEQFF,TGTGCCAGCAGCGGGAAAACTAGCGGGGGGCCCAAGGAAGAGCAGTTCTTC
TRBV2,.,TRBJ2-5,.,CASSVGRSQETQYF,TGTGCCAGCAGTGTAGGCAGGTCCCAAGAGACCCAGTACTTC
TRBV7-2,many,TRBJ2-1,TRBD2,CASSLSGGAKNEQFF,TGTGCCAGCAGCCTCAGCGGGGGGGCGAAAAATGAGCAGTTCTTC
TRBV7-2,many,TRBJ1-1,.,CASSLGWRETEAFF,TGTGCCAGCAGCTTAGGTTGGAGGGAGACTGAAGCTTTCTTT
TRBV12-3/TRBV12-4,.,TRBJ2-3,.,CASSFGTQVTDTQYF,TGTGCCAGCAGTTTTGGGACGCAAGTCACAGATACGCAGTATTTT
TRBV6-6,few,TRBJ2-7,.,CASSRDISYEQYF,TGTGCCAGCAGTAGGGACATTTCCTACGAGCAGTACTTC
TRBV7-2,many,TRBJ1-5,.,CASSLNSNQPQHF,TGTGCCAGCAGCTTAAATAGCAATCAGCCCCAGCATTTT
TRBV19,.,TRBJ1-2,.,CASSPLEAGYGYTF,TGTGCCAGTAGTCCCCTCGAAGCGGGCTATGGCTACACCTTC
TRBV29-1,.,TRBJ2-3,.,CSLGGRTNTDTQYF,TGCAGCTTGGGTGGAAGGACAAACACAGATACGCAGTATTTT
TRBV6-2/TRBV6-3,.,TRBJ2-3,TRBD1,CASSPRGQGTDTQYF,TGTGCCAGCAGCCCCCGGGGACAGGGAACAGATACGCAGTATTTT
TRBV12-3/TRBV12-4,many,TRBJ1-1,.,CASSTSRAPNTEAFF,TGTGCCAGCAGCACCTCCCGGGCGCCGAACACTGAAGCTTTCTTT
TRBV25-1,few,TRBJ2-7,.,CASSEGGRGDEQYF,TGTGCCAGCAGTGAAGGCGGCAGGGGGGACGAGCAGTACTTC
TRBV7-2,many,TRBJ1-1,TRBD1,CASSLAPLRTGVYTEAFF,TGTGCCAGCAGCTTAGCGCCATTAAGGACAGGGGTGTACACTGAAGCTTTCTTT
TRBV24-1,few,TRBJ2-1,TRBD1,CATSERQGSDEQFF,TGTGCCACCAGTGAAAGACAGGGTAGCGATGAGCAGTTCTTC
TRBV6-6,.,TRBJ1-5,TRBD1,CASSYSGQGASGQPQHF,TGTGCCAGCAGTTACTCCGGACAGGGGGCTTCAGGGCAGCCCCAGCATTTT
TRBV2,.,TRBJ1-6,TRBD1,CARSEQGAHNSPLHF,TGTGCCAGGAGTGAACAGGGGGCGCATAATTCACCCCTCCACTTT
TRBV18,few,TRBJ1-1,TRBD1,CASSPTGVGGTTEAFF,TGTGCCAGCTCACCGACAGGGGTTGGGGGGACCACTGAAGCTTTCTTT
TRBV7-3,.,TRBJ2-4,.,CASSSDAKNIQYF,TGTGCCAGCAGCTCCGATGCCAAAAACATTCAGTACTTC
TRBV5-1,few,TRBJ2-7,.,CASSLDRVRQYF,TGCGCCAGCAGCTTGGACAGGGTGAGGCAGTACTTC